This T cell receptor beta chain was retrieved from a study of sequential checkpoint blockade in melanoma (dated by TCRdb to between 2017 and 2020). As for the study more broadly: Patients were assigned by 1:1 randomization to either first-line nivolumab followed by ipilimumab (arm A) or ipilimumab followed by nivolumab (arm B). Both trial sequences were followed by maintenance nivolumab. Here is what the overall study found, with its caveats: The response-prediction model combining TCR metrics and mutation burden needs validation in larger, independent patient cohorts.

CDR1 and CDR2, per the germline V gene (reference sequence), are LNHDA and SQIVND. A distance of 11 bases separates the germline ends of V and J, which lose 5 bases and 0 bases respectively. From cysteine to phenylalanine, the CDR3 is 15 amino acids long. The sequence is cut down to CDR3 DNA, 45 bases in frame from base 1. TCRbeta CDR3 regions were immunosequenced from genomic DNA with the immunoSEQ Assay. Prior to high-throughput sequencing, genomic DNA was amplified by bias-controlled multiplex PCR. The original methods were these. To quantify the absolute abundance of each unique TCRbeta CDR3 region, the sequences were collapsed and filtered. Clonality, defined as 1 minus Pielou's evenness, was calculated using only productive rearrangements. A previously published method was used to identify clones whose frequencies were significantly greater in on-treatment samples than in baseline samples. Imported from immuneACCESS, the table was reduced by TCRdb to in-frame sequences with V and J called. These copies leave out some clones; in studies compared against another copy, an unresolved V gene accounts for under half, and the cause of the remainder is not known. V, J and clone size derive from that table, while D and trimming were established from the DNA sequence. This sample lists 15,000 to 20,000 clones; 56% were detected once. Of the sample, approximately 18% is held by the ten largest clones.

Explained via the paper, the treatment or condition label denotes: randomized to nivolumab then ipilimumab (arm A) or the reverse (arm B). Prior DNA-damaging chemotherapy had not been received by any trial patient. Live CD3+CD8+ cells negative for CD19 and CD56 were sorted from thawed PBMCs on a FACS Aria II flow cytometer. Samples came from patients with melanoma in CheckMate 064, a randomized, open-label phase II trial of sequential checkpoint blockade. Peripheral blood mononuclear cells were collected by leukapheresis, purified with Ficoll-Paque, and frozen in human serum with roughly 9.9% DMSO. Immediately after sorting, the purity of sorted blood CD3+CD8+ cells was verified to be >95%, after which DNA was extracted. This clone qualifies as medium-sized (0.01 to 0.1%). Its antigen remains unidentified. There are no base qualities to consult, and no much larger clone falls within one base.

This material consisted of CD8+ T cells sorted from blood (inferred from file names), taken from a patient given nivolumab and ipilimumab in sequence. The chain links TRBV19 with TRBJ1-3; the D segment cannot be called with confidence. This receptor was taken from a human donor with melanoma. The DNA sequence reads TGTGCCAGTAGTTTCGCAGGTGACTCTGGAAACACCATATATTTT. This codes for CASSFAGDSGNTIYF.